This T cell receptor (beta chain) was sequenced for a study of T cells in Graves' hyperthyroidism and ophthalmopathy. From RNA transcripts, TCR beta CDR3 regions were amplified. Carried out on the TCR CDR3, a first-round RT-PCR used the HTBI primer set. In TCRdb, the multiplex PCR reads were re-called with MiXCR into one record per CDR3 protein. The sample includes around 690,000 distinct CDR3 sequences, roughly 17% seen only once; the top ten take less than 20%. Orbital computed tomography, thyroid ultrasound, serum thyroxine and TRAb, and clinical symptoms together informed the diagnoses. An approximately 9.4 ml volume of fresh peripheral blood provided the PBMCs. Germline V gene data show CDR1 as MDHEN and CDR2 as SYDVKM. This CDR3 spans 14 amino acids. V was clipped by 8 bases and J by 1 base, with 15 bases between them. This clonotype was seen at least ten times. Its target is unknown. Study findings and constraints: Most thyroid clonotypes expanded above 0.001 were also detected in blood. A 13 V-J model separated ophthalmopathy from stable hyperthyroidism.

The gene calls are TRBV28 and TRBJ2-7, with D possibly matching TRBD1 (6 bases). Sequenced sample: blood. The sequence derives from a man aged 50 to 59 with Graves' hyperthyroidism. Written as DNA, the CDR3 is TGTGCCAGCCGATCCGGGACAAGGTCCTACGAGCAGTACTTC. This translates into CASRSGTRSYEQYF.